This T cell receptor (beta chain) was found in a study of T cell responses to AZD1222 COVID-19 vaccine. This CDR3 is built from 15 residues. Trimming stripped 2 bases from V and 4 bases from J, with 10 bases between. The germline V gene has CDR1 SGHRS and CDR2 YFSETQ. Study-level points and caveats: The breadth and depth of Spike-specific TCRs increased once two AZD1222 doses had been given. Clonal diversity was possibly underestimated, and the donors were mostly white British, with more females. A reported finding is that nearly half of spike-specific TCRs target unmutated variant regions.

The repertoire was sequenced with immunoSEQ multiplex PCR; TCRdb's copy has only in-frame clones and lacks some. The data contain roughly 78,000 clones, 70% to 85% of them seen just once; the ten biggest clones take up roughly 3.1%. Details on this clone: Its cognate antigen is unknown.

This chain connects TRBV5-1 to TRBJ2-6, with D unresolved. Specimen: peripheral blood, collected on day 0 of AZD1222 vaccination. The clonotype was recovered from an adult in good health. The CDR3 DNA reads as TGCGCCAGCAGCTTACCAGTAGCCGGGGCCAACGTCCTGACTTTC. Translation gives CASSLPVAGANVLTF.